The clone carrying this T cell receptor (beta chain) was observed a few times. No antigen is known for it. The entry originates in a study of T-cell memory formation after mild COVID-19. General study findings and limits: Pre-infection memory held some responding clones, suggesting pre-existing cross-reactive T cells responded. Clones shrinking from day 15 to 85 showed even CD4/CD8 mixes; later expanders tilted CD4+.

TCRdb recomputed calls from the 5' RACE reads with MiXCR, one row per CDR3 protein. Here the sample spans about 120,000 distinct CDR3 sequences, 15% to 20% being singletons. This CDR3 has 12 residues. Germline CDR1 DFQATT, CDR2 SNEGSKA (reference sequence). The V and J ends lost 5 bases and 6 bases respectively, with 13 bases between them. The origin of this receptor is an adult woman who had mild COVID-19 (a few samples of this study predate the infection). Cell type and time point are not known. This sequence joins TRBV20-1 and TRBJ1-1; D gene ambiguous. Sequenced sample: PBMCs or a T cell subset sorted from them (not recorded which). CDR3 sequence reads: CSAALWAAEAFF. Written as DNA, the CDR3 is TGCAGTGCTGCACTGTGGGCAGCTGAAGCTTTCTTT.